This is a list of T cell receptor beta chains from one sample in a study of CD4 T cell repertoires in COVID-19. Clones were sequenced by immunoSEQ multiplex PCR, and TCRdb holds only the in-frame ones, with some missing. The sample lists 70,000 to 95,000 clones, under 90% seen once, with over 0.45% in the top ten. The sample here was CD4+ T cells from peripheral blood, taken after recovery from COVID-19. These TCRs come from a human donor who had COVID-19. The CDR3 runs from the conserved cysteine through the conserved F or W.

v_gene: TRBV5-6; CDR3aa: CASSLEQKGSYEQYF
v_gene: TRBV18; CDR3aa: CASSPGGSPDTQYF
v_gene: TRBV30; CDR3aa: CAWSPQAFF
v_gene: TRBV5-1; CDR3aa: CASTPGLQETQYF
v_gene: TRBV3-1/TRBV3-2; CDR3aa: CASSPGSGGTYTDTQYF
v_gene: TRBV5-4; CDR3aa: CASSPPMPYEQYF
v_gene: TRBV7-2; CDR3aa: CASSRNPGYNEQFF
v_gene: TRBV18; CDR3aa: CASSPLEETQYF
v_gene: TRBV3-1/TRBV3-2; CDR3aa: CASSRNPHTSGSKQYF
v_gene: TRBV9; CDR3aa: CASGPRKAGGANVLTF
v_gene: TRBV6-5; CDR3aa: CASTKGTEYNSPLHF
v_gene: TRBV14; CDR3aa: CASSLMGFGNTEAFF
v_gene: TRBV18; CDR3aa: CASSAKVAQNIQYF
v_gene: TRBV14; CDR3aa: CASSQARTSVDNEQFF
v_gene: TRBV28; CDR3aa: CASRQTSGGQRTEAFF
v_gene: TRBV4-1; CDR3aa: CASSQAVSGVPGNTIYF
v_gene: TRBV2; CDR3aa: CASNRASGGSREQYF
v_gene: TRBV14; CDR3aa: CASSPQGAINYGYTF
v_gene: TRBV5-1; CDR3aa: CASSLDGTDNYGYTF
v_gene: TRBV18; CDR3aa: CASSRGAGFQNIQYF
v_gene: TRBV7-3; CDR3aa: CASSLMVAGGSDTQYF
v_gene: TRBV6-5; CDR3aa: CASTITYTDNEQFF
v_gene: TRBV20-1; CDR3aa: CSASRSGSPYNEQFF
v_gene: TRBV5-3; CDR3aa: CARSGDRPQETQYF